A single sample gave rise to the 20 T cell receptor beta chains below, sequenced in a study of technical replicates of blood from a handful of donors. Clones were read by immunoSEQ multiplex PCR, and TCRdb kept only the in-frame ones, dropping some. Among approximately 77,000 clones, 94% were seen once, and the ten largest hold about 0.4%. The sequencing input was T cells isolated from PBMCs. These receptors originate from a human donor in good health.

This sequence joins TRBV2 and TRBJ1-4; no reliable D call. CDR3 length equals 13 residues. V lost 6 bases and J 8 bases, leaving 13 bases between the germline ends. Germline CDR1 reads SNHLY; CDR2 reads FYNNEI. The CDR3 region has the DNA TGTGCCAGCAGCCCCTTGGGCAGGGAAAAACTGTTTTTT. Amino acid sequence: CASSPLGREKLFF.

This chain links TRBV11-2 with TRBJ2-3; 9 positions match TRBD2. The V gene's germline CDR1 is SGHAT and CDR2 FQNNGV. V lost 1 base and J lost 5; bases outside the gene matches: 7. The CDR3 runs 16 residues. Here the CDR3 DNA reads TGTGCCAGCAGCTTAGGGGCGGGAGGGCCGGTAGATACGCAGTATTTT. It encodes CASSLGAGGPVDTQYF.

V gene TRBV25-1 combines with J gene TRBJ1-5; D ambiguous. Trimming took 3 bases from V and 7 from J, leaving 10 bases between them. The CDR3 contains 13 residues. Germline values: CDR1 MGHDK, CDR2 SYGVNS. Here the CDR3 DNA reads TGTGCCAGCAGTGAGTCAATAGAACAGCCCCAGCATTTT. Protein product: CASSESIEQPQHF.

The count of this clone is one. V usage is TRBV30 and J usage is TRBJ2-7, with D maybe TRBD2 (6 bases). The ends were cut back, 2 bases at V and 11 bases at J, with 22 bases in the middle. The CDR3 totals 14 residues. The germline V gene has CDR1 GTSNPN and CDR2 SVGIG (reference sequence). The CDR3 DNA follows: TGTGCCTGGAGTTCCCCGTCGGGACTCCCAGGCAAGTACTTC. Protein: CAWSSPSGLPGKYF.

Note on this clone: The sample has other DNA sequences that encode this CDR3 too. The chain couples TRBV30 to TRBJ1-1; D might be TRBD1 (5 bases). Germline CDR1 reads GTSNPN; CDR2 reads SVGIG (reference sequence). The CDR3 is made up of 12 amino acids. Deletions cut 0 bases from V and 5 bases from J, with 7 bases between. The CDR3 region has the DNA TGTGCCTGGAGTGTGGGGGGGACTGAAGCTTTCTTT. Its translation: CAWSVGGTEAFF.

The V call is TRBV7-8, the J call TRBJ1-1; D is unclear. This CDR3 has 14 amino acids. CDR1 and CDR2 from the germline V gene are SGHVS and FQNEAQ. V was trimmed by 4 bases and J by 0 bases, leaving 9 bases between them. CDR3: CASSWRRLNTEAFF. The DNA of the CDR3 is TGTGCCAGCAGCTGGAGGCGGCTGAACACTGAAGCTTTCTTT.

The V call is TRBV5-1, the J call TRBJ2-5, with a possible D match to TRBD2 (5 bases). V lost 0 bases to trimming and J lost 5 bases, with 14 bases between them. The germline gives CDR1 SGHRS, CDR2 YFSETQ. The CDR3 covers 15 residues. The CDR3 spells CASSLVGRTSETQYF. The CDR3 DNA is TGCGCCAGCAGCTTGGTGGGGAGAACATCGGAGACCCAGTACTTC. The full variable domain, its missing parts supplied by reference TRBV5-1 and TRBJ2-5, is KAGVTQTPRYLIKTRGQQVTLSCSPISGHRSVSWYQQTPGQGLQFLFEYFSETQRNKGNFPGRFSGRQFSNSRSEMNVSTLELGDSALYLCASSLVGRTSETQYFGPGTRLLVL.

As DNA, the CDR3 is TGTGCCAGCTCGGAGGCCAATGAGCAGTTCTTC. It encodes CASSEANEQFF. The V gene is TRBV5-4, the J gene TRBJ2-1, with TRBD2 as a possible D gene (5 bases). V dropped 7 bases and J dropped 6 bases, with 8 bases sitting between them. Germline V gene sequence: CDR1 SGHNT, CDR2 YYREEE (reference sequence). The CDR3 length is 11 residues. The full variable domain, with the rest looked up from reference TRBV5-4 and TRBJ2-1, is ETGVTQSPTHLIKTRGQQVTLRCSSQSGHNTVSWYQQALGQGPQFIFQYYREEENGRGNFPPRFSGLQFPNYSSELNVNALELDDSALYLCASSEANEQFFGPGTRLTVL.

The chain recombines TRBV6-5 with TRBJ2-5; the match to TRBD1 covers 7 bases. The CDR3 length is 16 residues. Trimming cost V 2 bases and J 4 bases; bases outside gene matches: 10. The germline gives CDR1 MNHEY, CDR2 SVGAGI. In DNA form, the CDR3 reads TGTGCCAGCAGTTACAATATACAGGGGTTGGTAGAGACCCAGTACTTC. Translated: CASSYNIQGLVETQYF.

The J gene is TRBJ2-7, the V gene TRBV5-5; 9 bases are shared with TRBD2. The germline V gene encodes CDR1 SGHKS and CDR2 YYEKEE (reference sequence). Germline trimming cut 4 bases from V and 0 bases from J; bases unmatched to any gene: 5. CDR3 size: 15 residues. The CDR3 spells CASSLETSGSYEQYF. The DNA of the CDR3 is TGTGCCAGCAGCCTTGAGACTAGCGGCTCCTACGAGCAGTACTTC.

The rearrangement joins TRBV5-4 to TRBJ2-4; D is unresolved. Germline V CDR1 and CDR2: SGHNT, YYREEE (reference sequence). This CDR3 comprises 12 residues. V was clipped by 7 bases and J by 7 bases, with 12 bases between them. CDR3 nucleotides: TGTGCCAGCGGAAGAGGAAGGAACATTCAGTACTTC. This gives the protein CASGRGRNIQYF.

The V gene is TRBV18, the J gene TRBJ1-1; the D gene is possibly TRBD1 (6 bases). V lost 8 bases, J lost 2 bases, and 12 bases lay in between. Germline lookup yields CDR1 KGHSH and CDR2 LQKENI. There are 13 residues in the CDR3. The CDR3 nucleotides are TGTGCCAGCCGGCGGGGGGGCAACACTGAAGCTTTCTTT. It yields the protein CASRRGGNTEAFF.

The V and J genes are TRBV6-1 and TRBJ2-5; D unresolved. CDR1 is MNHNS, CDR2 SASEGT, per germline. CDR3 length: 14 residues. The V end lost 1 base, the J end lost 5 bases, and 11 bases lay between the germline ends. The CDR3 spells CASSEVVRAETQYF. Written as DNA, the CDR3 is TGTGCCAGCAGTGAAGTCGTCCGAGCGGAGACCCAGTACTTC.

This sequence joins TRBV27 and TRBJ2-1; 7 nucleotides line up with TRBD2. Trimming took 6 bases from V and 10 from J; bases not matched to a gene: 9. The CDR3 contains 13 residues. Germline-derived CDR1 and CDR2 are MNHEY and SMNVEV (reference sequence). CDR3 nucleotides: TGTGCCAGCAGGAGGGCGGGAGTTGACGAGCAGTTCTTC. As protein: CASRRAGVDEQFF.

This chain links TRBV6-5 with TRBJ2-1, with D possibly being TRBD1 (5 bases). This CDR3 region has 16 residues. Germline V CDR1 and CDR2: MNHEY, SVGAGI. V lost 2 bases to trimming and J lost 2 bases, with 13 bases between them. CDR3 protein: CASSYTRLGAYNEQFF. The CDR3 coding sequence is TGTGCCAGCAGTTACACCCGTTTAGGGGCCTACAATGAGCAGTTCTTC.

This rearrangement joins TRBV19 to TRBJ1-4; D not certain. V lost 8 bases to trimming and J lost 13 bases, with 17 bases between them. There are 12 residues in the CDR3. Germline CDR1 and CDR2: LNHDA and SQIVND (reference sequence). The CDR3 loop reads CASGSTGNSLFF. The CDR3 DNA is TGTGCCAGTGGATCAACGGGGAACTCACTGTTTTTT. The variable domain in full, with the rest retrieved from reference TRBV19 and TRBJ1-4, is DGGITQSPKYLFRKEGQNVTLSCEQNLNHDAMYWYRQDPGQGLRLIYYSQIVNDFQKGDIAEGYSVSREKKESFPLTVTSAQKNPTAFYLCASGSTGNSLFFGSGTQLSVL.

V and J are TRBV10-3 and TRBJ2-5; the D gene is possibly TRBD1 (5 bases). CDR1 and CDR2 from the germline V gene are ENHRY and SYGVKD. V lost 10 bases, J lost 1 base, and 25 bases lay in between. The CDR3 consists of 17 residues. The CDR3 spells CATTIGDRSEFQETQYF. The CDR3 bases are TGTGCCACTACAATAGGCGACAGATCCGAATTCCAAGAGACCCAGTACTTC.

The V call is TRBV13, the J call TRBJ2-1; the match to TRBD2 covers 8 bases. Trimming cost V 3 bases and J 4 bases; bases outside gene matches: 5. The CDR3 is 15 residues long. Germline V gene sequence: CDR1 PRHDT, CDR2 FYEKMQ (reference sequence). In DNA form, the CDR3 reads TGTGCCAGCAGCTTTACGGGAGGGCCTTACAATGAGCAGTTCTTC. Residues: CASSFTGGPYNEQFF.

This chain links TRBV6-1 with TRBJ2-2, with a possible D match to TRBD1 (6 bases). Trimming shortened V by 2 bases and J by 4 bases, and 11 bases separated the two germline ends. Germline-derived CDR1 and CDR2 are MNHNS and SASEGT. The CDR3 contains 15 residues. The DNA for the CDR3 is TGTGCCAGCAGTGAAAGCTTAGGGGGCACCGGGGAGCTGTTTTTT. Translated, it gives CASSESLGGTGELFF.

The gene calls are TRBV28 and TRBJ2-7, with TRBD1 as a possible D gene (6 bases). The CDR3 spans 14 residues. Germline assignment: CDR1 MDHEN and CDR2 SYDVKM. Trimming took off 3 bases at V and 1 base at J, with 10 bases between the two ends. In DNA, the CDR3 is TGTGCCAGCAGTTTCGGGACACTTTCCTACGAGCAGTACTTC. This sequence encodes CASSFGTLSYEQYF.